This TCR beta chain was sequenced during a study of T cell responses to AZD1222 COVID-19 vaccine. As for the study in general: Pooling was applied to second doses at about 4 or about 12 weeks.

Per germline, CDR1 GTSNPN and CDR2 SVGIG (reference sequence). The CDR3 contains 15 residues. V lost 2 bases to trimming and J lost 7 bases; unmatched junction nucleotides: 11. Findings and limits, study-wide: Unmutated variant regions are reportedly targeted by nearly half of spike-specific TCRs. Baseline seropositives among AZD1222 recipients totaled only five to seven.

With regard to this clone: Its specificity is not known.

Clones were read by immunoSEQ multiplex PCR, and TCRdb kept only the in-frame ones, dropping some. The data contain 80,000 to 95,000 clones, about nine tenths of them seen just once; the ten biggest clones take up approximately 5.7%. This TCR was sampled from an adult in good health. The material was peripheral blood, obtained on day 0 of AZD1222 vaccination. V usage is TRBV30 and J usage is TRBJ2-5, with 9 bases identical to TRBD2. The CDR3, as DNA: TGTGCCTGGAGTAACCTTAGCGGGGGCAAGGGGACCCAGTACTTC. Amino acid sequence: CAWSNLSGGKGTQYF.